What follows are 9 T cell receptor beta chains derived from one specimen sequenced in a study of blood T cell repertoires in COVID-19 (dated by TCRdb to about 2020). The receptor library was made with the immunoSEQ multiplex PCR assay. Entries here come from immuneACCESS through TCRdb and include only in-frame sequences with V and J called. Some clones fail to appear in such tables; in the studies checked, an unresolved V gene covers under half of the shortfall, and the cause of the remainder is unknown. A total of 250,000 to 350,000 clones appear in this sample, around 87% of them only once. Of the sample, approximately 5% falls within the top ten clones. Sequencing used PBMCs or T cells enriched from blood (not recorded which). The receptors come from a woman aged 30 to 39 who had recovered from COVID-19.

This clone has only one observation. The rearrangement joins TRBV6-5 to TRBJ2-1; 9 bases match TRBD2. In germline, CDR1 is MNHEY, CDR2 SVGAGI. V was clipped by 6 bases and J by 5 bases; unmatched bases: 5. This CDR3 is 14 amino acids long. In DNA, the CDR3 is TGTGCCAGCAGAAGCGGGGGGCGGGACAATGAGCAGTTCTTC. The encoded protein is CASRSGGRDNEQFF.

This chain uses TRBV6-2 or TRBV6-3 with TRBJ1-2, with D unresolved. Germline-derived CDR1 and CDR2 are MNHEY and SVGEGT. This CDR3 is 11 amino acids long. The V and J ends lost 3 bases and 8 bases respectively, with 7 bases between them. The CDR3 nucleotides read TGTGCCAGCAGTTATCCGGGGGGCTACACCTTC. Residues: CASSYPGGYTF.

This clone appeared a few times. This chain joins TRBV10-2 and TRBJ2-7, with D maybe TRBD1 (5 bases). V lost 3 bases, J lost 2 bases, and 11 bases lay in between. The CDR3 is 14 residues long. Germline V gives CDR1 WSHSY, CDR2 SAAADI. The DNA of the CDR3 is TGCGCCAGCAGTGATCCGCAGGGTCCCTACGAGCAGTACTTC. Encoded protein: CASSDPQGPYEQYF.

The gene calls are TRBV5-5 and TRBJ2-7; a weak D match, TRBD2 (7 bases). This CDR3 has 13 residues. Germline assignment: CDR1 SGHKS and CDR2 YYEKEE (reference sequence). V gave up 4 bases and J gave up 6 bases, with 14 bases separating them. CDR3 sequence reads: CASSPWRGGEQYF. The CDR3 DNA follows: TGTGCCAGCAGCCCCTGGAGGGGGGGCGAGCAGTACTTC. Full variable domain (rest looked up from reference TRBV5-5 and TRBJ2-7): DAGVTQSPTHLIKTRGQQVTLRCSPISGHKSVSWYQQVLGQGPQFIFQYYEKEERGRGNFPDRFSARQFPNYSSELNVNALLLGDSALYLCASSPWRGGEQYFGPGTRLTVT.

The chain is built from TRBV5-8 and TRBJ2-3; D perhaps matches TRBD1 (6 bases). The CDR3 runs to 14 residues. V lost 10 bases to trimming and J lost 2 bases, with 17 bases between them. Germline assignment: CDR1 SGHTS and CDR2 YDEGEE. CDR3 DNA sequence: TGTGCCGCAGCCGCCCAGGGGAACACAGATACGCAGTATTTT. This translates into CAAAAQGNTDTQYF.

For the CDR3, the DNA is TGTGCCAGCAGTTACCCGGACAGGGGAAGGGGAGGCTACACCTTC. This sequence encodes CASSYPDRGRGGYTF. The chain links TRBV6-6 to TRBJ1-2, with 9 nucleotides matching TRBD1. J was trimmed by 8 bases and V by 2 bases; bases with no gene match: 9. The CDR3 loop spans 15 amino acids. Germline values: CDR1 MNHNY, CDR2 SVGAGI (reference sequence).

This clone has a count of ten or more. The chain combines TRBV19 with TRBJ1-1, with a possible D match to TRBD1 (6 bases). V was cut by 5 bases and J by 10 bases, with 20 bases left in between. Per the germline V gene, CDR1 is LNHDA and CDR2 is SQIVND (reference sequence). The CDR3 extends over 14 amino acids. CDR3 bases: TGTGCCAGTAGTGTTGGGACATCTCAAGCCGGAGCTTTCTTT. Its protein is CASSVGTSQAGAFF.

This clone was seen once. The chain couples TRBV6-1 to TRBJ2-7; 11 positions match TRBD2. Per the germline V gene, CDR1 is MNHNS and CDR2 is SASEGT. The CDR3 covers 16 residues. Losses at the gene ends were 4 bases for V and 1 base for J; bases not matched to a gene: 6. CDR3 amino acids: CASSGALAGGSYEQYF. The CDR3 DNA reads as TGTGCCAGCAGTGGGGCCTTAGCGGGGGGGTCCTACGAGCAGTACTTC.

Points on this clone: This sample also contains other DNA sequences that code for the same CDR3. This chain uses TRBV27 with TRBJ1-5; TRBD1 is a possible D gene (5 bases). Trimming took 4 bases from V and 5 from J, leaving 12 bases between them. Germline assignment: CDR1 MNHEY and CDR2 SMNVEV (reference sequence). CDR3 size: 14 residues. The CDR3 reads CASSSGQGYQPQHF. CDR3 sequence (DNA): TGTGCCAGCAGTTCCGGTCAGGGCTATCAGCCCCAGCATTTT.